This note documents a single T cell receptor (beta chain) sequence. Its antigen remains unidentified. No much larger clone is present one base from it, and per-base qualities are unavailable. The CDR3 sequence holds 18 residues, the cysteine and phenylalanine included. Only the CDR3 portion is preserved as DNA: 54 bases, with reading frame beginning at the first base. V is trimmed back by 5 bases and J by 3 bases, and the junction contains 16 bases that no gene match accounts for. The CDR1 and CDR2 encoded by the germline V gene are MNHNS and SASEGT. These data come from a study of T cells in Graves' hyperthyroidism and ophthalmopathy (dated by TCRdb to between 2018 and 2021). Some background on the complete study: Peripheral blood was sampled at the time of initial diagnosis, prior to any treatment. To identify TCR V-J signatures that set the groups apart, the researchers used a discovery cohort of more than 95 patients, made up of around 42 with Graves' ophthalmopathy and some 58 with stable Graves' hyperthyroidism. An independent validation cohort of 18 to 20 hyperthyroidism patients and some 15 patients who later progressed to ophthalmopathy tested prospective prediction of ophthalmopathy. The approximately 100 discovery patients were randomly divided into training and test sets at a 7:3 ratio. In several Graves' hyperthyroidism patients, the study also compared T-cell repertoires from thyroid tissue with T-cell repertoires from blood. After sampling, hyperthyroidism patients received methimazole starting at 30 mg daily, and ophthalmopathy patients received high-dose intravenous methylprednisolone. According to the paper, TCR Vbeta CDR3 sequencing was carried out on over 130 peripheral blood samples, which came from fewer than 50 ophthalmopathy, roughly 75 hyperthyroidism and some 17 progressor patients.

The research as a whole found: Most expanded thyroid clonotypes (frequency above 0.001) were also found in blood, which suggests that blood repertoires may mirror thyroid immune responses. In cross-validation, a model built on a 13 V-J signature told ophthalmopathy apart from stable hyperthyroidism with less than 90% sensitivity and roughly 83% specificity, and in testing the same model reached 80%/75%. In validation, the model predicted progression to ophthalmopathy with over 65% sensitivity and around 72% specificity, a median of around six months before onset. No statistical method was used to fix the sample size in advance, and group allocation was not hidden from the investigators.

Amplification of TCR beta CDR3 regions was carried out from RNA transcripts. The TCR CDR3 was subjected to a first round of RT-PCR using the HTBI primer set and the Qiagen OneStep RT-PCR kit. A second multiplex PCR round built the libraries, followed by size selection and purification. Sequencing of the libraries was done on an Illumina HiSeq2000 using paired-end 100 bp reads. Under the source paper's analysis protocol: SOAPnuke was used to process the raw data, with reads discarded if the reads contained adapters or uncalled bases, had a mean Phred below 15, or lacked an exact constant-primer or identifier match. COPE v1.2.5 was used to merge the high-quality paired reads, and each unique nucleotide sequence was defined as a clonotype. Clonotypes were aligned to IMGT TRBV, TRBD and TRBJ reference segments using MiTCR v1.1. The analysis included only V-J combinations with a frequency above 0.0001, which together covered roughly 99% of the repertoires. A TCS score was defined as the ratio of F50 (clonal expansion) to E x V (chaos), with BLOSUM62-based TCRdist applied between CDR3 peptides within each V-J. Welch's t-statistics and random forest reduced around 520 V-J features to some 14, which were used in a naive Bayes classifier (R e1071). The public reads were reanalyzed by TCRdb: fastp trimming at Q25, MiXCR alignment, in-frame beta chains only. Under each unique CDR3 protein, matching rows form one entry showing the most common genes and DNA. The V and J calls reflect TCRdb's pipeline rather than the authors' work. Within this sample are about 350,000 distinct CDR3 sequences, with 14% of them counted one time only. The ten largest clonotypes hold roughly 25% of the sample.

Graves' hyperthyroidism was defined as stable when no progression to ophthalmopathy occurred over 18 months of follow-up. Hyperthyroidism patients were aged 18 to 65 years and newly diagnosed, with disease duration of less than 2 months. The study excluded patients with uncontrolled infections, other autoimmune diseases, pregnancy or lactation. Diagnoses were based on clinical symptoms, serum thyroxine and TRAb, thyroid ultrasound and orbital computed tomography. PBMCs were isolated from about 9.1 ml of fresh peripheral blood by Ficoll-Paque density gradient centrifugation. Trizol reagent was used to extract total RNA, and RNA quality was then checked on an Agilent 2100 Bioanalyzer.

The rearrangement joined TRBV6-1 to TRBJ2-5, with TRBD1 identical over 9 junction bases. This receptor was identified in a woman in her twenties or thirties with Graves' hyperthyroidism. The sample was blood. CDR3 protein: CASSTDRGFSPTEETQYF. The DNA sequence is as follows: TGTGCCAGCAGTACGGACAGGGGTTTTTCGCCAACGGAAGAGACCCAGTACTTC.